This T cell receptor (beta chain) was documented in a study of CD8 T cells in ankylosing spondylitis. Study-level points and caveats: Disease-linked clones were CD8+ and relatively rare in peripheral blood. Roughly eight highly homologous variants made up a TCR beta motif that seemed to typify ankylosing spondylitis blood. Disease-linked clones reportedly showed significant enrichment in matched ankylosing spondylitis synovial fluid.

Comments on this clonotype: What it binds is unknown.

There are 16 residues in the CDR3. V lost 5 bases, J lost 0 bases, and 10 bases stayed unmatched. Germline CDR1 reads DFQATT; CDR2 reads SNEGSKA (reference sequence). 5'-RACE, quantitative and with molecular barcodes, yielded the TCR beta libraries. A single record per CDR3 protein comes from TCRdb applying MiXCR to the 5' RACE reads. The sample holds some 840,000 distinct CDR3 sequences, about 12% seen once. The chain joins TRBV20-1 to TRBJ2-1, with 7 positions matching TRBD2. This clonotype was sampled from a male donor with ankylosing spondylitis. The sequencing sample was made of blood, either unsorted or a sorted T cell fraction (not recorded which). CDR3 DNA sequence: TGCAGTGCTTATTCTAGCGGCGCGAGCTCCTACAATGAGCAGTTCTTC. Its translation: CSAYSSGASSYNEQFF.